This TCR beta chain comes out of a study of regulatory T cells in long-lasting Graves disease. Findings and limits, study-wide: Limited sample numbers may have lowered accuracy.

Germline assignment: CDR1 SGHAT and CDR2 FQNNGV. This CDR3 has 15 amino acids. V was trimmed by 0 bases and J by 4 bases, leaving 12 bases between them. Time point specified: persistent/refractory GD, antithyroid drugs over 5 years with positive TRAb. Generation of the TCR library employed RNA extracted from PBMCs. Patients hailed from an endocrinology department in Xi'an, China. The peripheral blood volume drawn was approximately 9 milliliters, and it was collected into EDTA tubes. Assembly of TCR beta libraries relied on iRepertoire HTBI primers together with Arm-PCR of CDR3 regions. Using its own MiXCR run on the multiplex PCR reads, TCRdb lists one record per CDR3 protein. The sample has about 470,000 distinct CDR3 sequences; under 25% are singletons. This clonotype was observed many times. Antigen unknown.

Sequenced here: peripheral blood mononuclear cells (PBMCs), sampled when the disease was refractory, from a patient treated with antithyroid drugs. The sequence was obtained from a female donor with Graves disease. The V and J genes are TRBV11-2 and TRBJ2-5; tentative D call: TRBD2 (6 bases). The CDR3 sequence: CASSLDPGRRETQYF. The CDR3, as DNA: TGTGCCAGCAGCTTAGATCCAGGGAGGAGAGAGACCCAGTACTTC.